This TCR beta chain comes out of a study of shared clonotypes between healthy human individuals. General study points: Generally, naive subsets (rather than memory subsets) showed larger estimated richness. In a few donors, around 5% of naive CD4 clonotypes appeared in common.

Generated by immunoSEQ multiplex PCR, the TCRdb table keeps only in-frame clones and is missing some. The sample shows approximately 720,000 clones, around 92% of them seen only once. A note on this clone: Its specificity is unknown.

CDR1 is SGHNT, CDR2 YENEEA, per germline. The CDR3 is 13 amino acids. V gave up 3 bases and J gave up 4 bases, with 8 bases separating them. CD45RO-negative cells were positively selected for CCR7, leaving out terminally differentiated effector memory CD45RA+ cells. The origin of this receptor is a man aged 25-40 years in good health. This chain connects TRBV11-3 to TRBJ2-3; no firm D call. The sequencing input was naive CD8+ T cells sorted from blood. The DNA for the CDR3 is TGTGCCAGCAGCTTCGAGTCATCAGATACGCAGTATTTT. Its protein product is CASSFESSDTQYF.